These 12 T cell receptor beta chains were sequenced from one sample in a study of blood T cells in healthy people across ages. The second PCR ran about 6 to 11 cycles with a sample-barcoded 5' primer and J-beta primers. TCRdb analysed the 5' RACE reads with MiXCR anew, one entry per CDR3 protein. The table shows about 1.6 million distinct CDR3 sequences, with about 35% occurring only once. The sequenced material came from blood. Every receptor here comes from a woman younger than 45 in good health.

This chain links TRBV7-9 with TRBJ1-5; TRBD1 agrees at 10 bases. The CDR3 loop spans 15 amino acids. The germline gives CDR1 SEHNR, CDR2 FQNEAQ (reference sequence). The V and J ends lost 4 bases and 7 bases, in that order; junction bases with no gene match: 7. The CDR3 DNA reads as TGTGCCAGCAGCTCCACCCGGGACAGGGGACAGCCCCAGCATTTT. Protein: CASSSTRDRGQPQHF.

This clonotype was seen only a few times. The chain has TRBV28 and TRBJ2-2; D possibly uses TRBD1 or TRBD2 (5 bases each). The V and J ends lost 8 bases and 0 bases respectively, with 10 bases between them. Looked up from germline, CDR1 is MDHEN and CDR2 is SYDVKM. This CDR3 is 14 amino acids long. CDR3 amino acids: CASRGYSNTGELFF. CDR3 DNA sequence: TGTGCCAGCCGGGGCTACTCGAACACCGGGGAGCTGTTTTTT.

This clonotype showed up just a few times. The V call is TRBV29-1, the J call TRBJ2-7; no firm D call. Germline CDR1 is SQVTM and CDR2 is ANQGSEA. The CDR3 covers 13 residues. The V end was cut by 3 bases, the J end by 0 bases, with 9 bases between. This CDR3 reads CSVDASNSYEQYF. The CDR3 nucleotides are TGCAGCGTTGACGCCTCCAACTCCTACGAGCAGTACTTC.

Only a few counts were recorded for this clonotype. A read error is possible here, since a much larger clone lies one base away. V is TRBV11-2 and J is TRBJ2-1; 12 bases line up with TRBD2. The CDR3 covers 15 residues. Germline CDR1 SGHAT, CDR2 FQNNGV. The CDR3 DNA follows: TGTGCCGGCAGCGGCGGGACTAGCGGGTACAATGAGCAGTTCTTC. Translating gives CAGSGGTSGYNEQFF.

The rearrangement uses TRBV6-1 and TRBJ1-2; D not resolved. V lost 3 bases, J lost 8 bases, and 16 bases lay in between. CDR1 and CDR2 from the germline V gene are MNHNS and SASEGT. The CDR3 contains 14 residues. The CDR3 DNA follows: TGTGCCAGCAGTGATCCGTCCCTTTGCGGGGGCTACACCTTC. Its protein is CASSDPSLCGGYTF.

V and J are TRBV21-1 and TRBJ2-5; the D call in the table, TRBD2, was not verified against the DNA. TRBV21-1 is a pseudogene segment. This CDR3 contains 16 residues. This CDR3 is CASSKVAGTNQGTQYF. The CDR3 DNA follows: TGTGCCAGCAGCAAAGTCGCGGGGACTAACCAAGGGACCCAGTACTTC.

This chain links TRBV2 with TRBJ2-1, with 11 bases lining up with TRBD1. The CDR3 extends over 14 amino acids. V lost 8 bases, J lost 7 bases, and 7 bases stayed unmatched. Germline V lookup: CDR1 SNHLY, CDR2 FYNNEI. CDR3 in amino acids: CASGRGQGVNEQFF. The CDR3 DNA follows: TGTGCCAGCGGTCGGGGACAGGGGGTAAATGAGCAGTTCTTC.

This clonotype was observed many times. V gene TRBV10-3 combines with J gene TRBJ1-1; D is unresolved. CDR3 length: 11 amino acids. V was trimmed by 2 bases and J by 11 bases, leaving 9 bases between them. Looked up from germline, CDR1 is ENHRY and CDR2 is SYGVKD. CDR3 in amino acids: CAISEGQTAFF. CDR3 in DNA: TGTGCCATCAGTGAGGGGCAGACGGCTTTCTTT.

On this clonotype: A much larger clone lies one base from this, so it may be a read error. The gene calls are TRBV29-1 and TRBJ2-7; D might be TRBD1 (6 bases). The CDR3 spans 12 residues. Germline V gene data show CDR1 as SQVTM and CDR2 as ANQGSEA. V lost 8 bases, J lost 2 bases, and 13 bases lay in between. The CDR3 nucleotides read TGCAGCATCTGGGCAGGGGCCTACGAGCAGTACTTC. It translates to CSIWAGAYEQYF.

The chain uses TRBV7-9 and TRBJ2-1; 7 bases map to TRBD1. This CDR3 has 18 amino acids. Germline CDR1 reads SEHNR; CDR2 reads FQNEAQ (reference sequence). V was clipped by 2 bases and J by 6 bases; unmatched bases: 16. The CDR3, as DNA: TGTGCCAGCAGCTTAATATTATTCGGCAGGGGGAAAACCAATGAGCAGTTCTTC. It specifies CASSLILFGRGKTNEQFF. The full variable domain, its missing parts supplied by reference TRBV7-9 and TRBJ2-1, is DTGVSQNPRHKITKRGQNVTFRCDPISEHNRLYWYRQTLGQGPEFLTYFQNEAQLEKSRLLSDRFSAERPKGSFSTLEIQRTEQGDSAMYLCASSLILFGRGKTNEQFFGPGTRLTVL.

This clonotype was seen only a few times. The chain joins TRBV11-3 to TRBJ2-1, with D tentatively TRBD2 (7 bases). The CDR3 length is 16 residues. Germline V gene data show CDR1 as SGHNT and CDR2 as YENEEA. V lost 5 bases to trimming and J lost 3 bases, with 17 bases between them. CDR3 region: CASSTGRAENYNEQFF. The CDR3 DNA follows: TGTGCCAGCAGCACAGGGAGGGCTGAGAACTACAATGAGCAGTTCTTC.

This clonotype appeared a few times. The chain uses TRBV3-1 and TRBJ1-2, with TRBD1 matching over 8 bases. This CDR3 region has 13 residues. V gave up 3 bases and J gave up 8 bases; unmatched junction bases: 5. The germline V gene encodes CDR1 LGHDT and CDR2 YNNKEL (reference sequence). For the CDR3, the DNA is TGTGCCAGCAGCCATGGACAGGGTCAAGGCTACACCTTC. This translates into CASSHGQGQGYTF.